The next 19 T cell receptor beta chains were all read from a single sample in a study of cytomegalovirus exposure and HLA in healthy donors. The primer mix had 60 Vbeta and 13 Jbeta primers. Profiling relied on immunoSEQ multiplex PCR, and the TCRdb table lists in-frame clones only, not all of them. The data contain approximately 170,000 clones, roughly 77% of them singletons. Sequenced: PBMCs. The origin of the receptors is a woman in her forties in good health and CMV-seropositive.

This clone was counted only a few times. This chain links TRBV5-4 with TRBJ1-2; 7 positions agree with TRBD1. J lost 5 bases, V lost 5 bases, and 12 bases had no gene match. This CDR3 is 15 amino acids long. Germline V lookup: CDR1 SGHNT, CDR2 YYREEE (reference sequence). The CDR3 bases are TGTGCCAGCAGGGGGGGACAGCACTCTCGGTATGGCTACACCTTC. It encodes CASRGGQHSRYGYTF.

This chain uses TRBV5-8 with TRBJ1-1; no definite D call. The CDR3 extends over 10 amino acids. Trimming cost V 10 bases and J 11 bases, with 15 bases left between them. Germline V gene lookup returns CDR1 SGHTS and CDR2 YDEGEE. The CDR3 DNA reads TGTGCCTCGGAGGAGTTTAGGGCTTTCTTT. It yields the protein CASEEFRAFF.

This chain joins TRBV6-5 and TRBJ2-1; TRBD2 agrees at 9 bases. V lost 2 bases and J lost 8; bases outside the gene matches: 10. Looked up from germline, CDR1 is MNHEY and CDR2 is SVGAGI. The length of the CDR3 is 16 residues. This CDR3 is CASSYRRGGGRHEQFF. In DNA form, the CDR3 reads TGTGCCAGCAGTTACCGGCGGGGGGGCGGCCGGCATGAGCAGTTCTTC.

V and J are TRBV4-2 and TRBJ2-7, with 8 nucleotides matching TRBD2. Per the germline V gene, CDR1 is LGHNA and CDR2 is YNFKEQ. Trimming cost V 4 bases and J 5 bases; bases outside gene matches: 7. The CDR3 runs 14 residues. The CDR3 region has the DNA TGTGCCAGCAGCCCCCGCATTAGCGGGGACGAGCAGTACTTC. Protein product: CASSPRISGDEQYF.

The genes are TRBV4-1 and TRBJ2-7; the match to TRBD1 covers 11 bases. The length of the CDR3 is 15 residues. Germline V gives CDR1 MGHRA, CDR2 YSYEKL. V was pared by 3 bases and J by 3 bases, with 4 bases of the junction left unmatched. CDR3 sequence reads: CASSHPGTGGYEQYF. The CDR3 DNA is TGCGCCAGCAGCCACCCCGGGACAGGGGGCTACGAGCAGTACTTC.

This chain uses TRBV5-1 with TRBJ2-5; D ambiguous. CDR1 SGHRS and CDR2 YFSETQ come from the germline V gene. CDR3 size: 15 residues. V gave up 1 base and J gave up 2 bases, with 12 bases separating them. CDR3 protein: CASSLRYSLQETQYF. The DNA for the CDR3 is TGCGCCAGCAGCTTGAGATACAGCCTACAAGAGACCCAGTACTTC.

This chain uses TRBV5-1 with TRBJ2-3; D is undetermined. The CDR3 spans 14 residues. Germline-derived CDR1 and CDR2 are SGHRS and YFSETQ. Trimming shortened V by 2 bases and J by 0 bases, and 7 bases separated the two germline ends. CDR3 DNA: TGCGCCAGCAGCTTAACAACAAGCACAGATACGCAGTATTTT. Protein product: CASSLTTSTDTQYF. Based on the CDR3 plus reference TRBV5-1 and TRBJ2-3, the full variable domain is KAGVTQTPRYLIKTRGQQVTLSCSPISGHRSVSWYQQTPGQGLQFLFEYFSETQRNKGNFPGRFSGRQFSNSRSEMNVSTLELGDSALYLCASSLTTSTDTQYFGPGTRLTVL.

The V call is TRBV19, the J call TRBJ1-4; 8 bases map to TRBD1. With 7 bases clipped from V and 8 bases from J, the junction kept 6 bases outside the gene matches. There are 13 residues in the CDR3. Germline V lookup: CDR1 LNHDA, CDR2 SQIVND (reference sequence). In DNA, the CDR3 is TGTGCCAGTAAACAGGGGGGCTCGGAAAAACTGTTTTTT. Translation gives CASKQGGSEKLFF.

J is TRBJ2-5 and V is TRBV7-9; the D gene is possibly TRBD1 (6 bases). This CDR3 contains 14 residues. The germline V gene encodes CDR1 SEHNR and CDR2 FQNEAQ (reference sequence). V dropped 1 base and J dropped 9 bases, with 15 bases sitting between them. The CDR3 region is CASSLDGGDRPQYF. DNA of the CDR3: TGTGCCAGCAGCTTAGATGGGGGCGACAGGCCCCAGTACTTC.

The chain employs TRBV5-1 and TRBJ2-5; a weak D match, TRBD1 (5 bases). The germline V and J ends were trimmed by 2 bases and 5 bases, with 16 bases remaining between them. The germline V gene encodes CDR1 SGHRS and CDR2 YFSETQ. The CDR3 extends over 15 amino acids. This CDR3 reads CASSFGQGKGETQYF. The CDR3 bases are TGCGCCAGCAGCTTCGGTCAGGGTAAGGGGGAGACCCAGTACTTC.

This clone was detected once. The rearrangement links TRBV5-1 to TRBJ2-3; tentatively, D is TRBD2 (5 bases). Trimming cost V 9 bases and J 3 bases, with 17 bases left between them. From germline, CDR1 is SGHRS and CDR2 YFSETQ. This CDR3 is built from 14 residues. CDR3 sequence: CATGLGLGTDTQYF. The CDR3 DNA reads TGCGCCACCGGACTCGGGTTAGGAACAGATACGCAGTATTTT. The entire variable domain, with the rest obtained from reference TRBV5-1 and TRBJ2-3, is as follows: KAGVTQTPRYLIKTRGQQVTLSCSPISGHRSVSWYQQTPGQGLQFLFEYFSETQRNKGNFPGRFSGRQFSNSRSEMNVSTLELGDSALYLCATGLGLGTDTQYFGPGTRLTVL.

This clone has only a few counts. This sequence joins TRBV5-6 and TRBJ1-4; TRBD1 matches 9 bases. J gave up 7 bases and V 4 bases, and 8 bases lay outside the gene matches. Per germline, CDR1 SGHDT and CDR2 YYEEEE. This CDR3 has 15 amino acids. The CDR3 DNA follows: TGTGCCAGCAGCCGGAGGGACAGGGCTTTTGAAAAACTGTTTTTT. Protein product: CASSRRDRAFEKLFF.

As to this clone: A junction boundary mismatches the germline segment, possibly from a read error. V gene TRBV28 combines with J gene TRBJ2-1; TRBD2 is a possible D gene (6 bases). The CDR3 sequence is 14 residues long. Germline loops: CDR1 MDHEN, CDR2 SYDVKM. CDR3 sequence: CASSYPNMGRGVLF. CDR3 bases: TGTGCCAGCAGTTACCCAAATATGGGACGCGGGGTACTCTTC.

The chain links TRBV5-4 to TRBJ2-7; 9 bases match TRBD1. This CDR3 has 14 amino acids. Germline CDR1 is SGHNT and CDR2 is YYREEE (reference sequence). The junction had 5 bases not matched to a gene; V was cut back by 3 bases and J by 4 bases. The CDR3 nucleotides read TGTGCCAGCAGCTCCGGGACAGGGCTGTACGAGCAGTACTTC. Protein sequence: CASSSGTGLYEQYF.

V and J are TRBV19 and TRBJ2-1; TRBD2 might be the D (6 bases). Germline values: CDR1 LNHDA, CDR2 SQIVND (reference sequence). Trimming took 3 bases from V and 4 from J, leaving 13 bases between them. The CDR3 is made up of 15 amino acids. The CDR3 DNA reads as TGTGCCAGTAGTATCCTAATGGCGGGGTACAATGAGCAGTTCTTC. Translation gives CASSILMAGYNEQFF. Full variable domain (rest looked up from reference TRBV19 and TRBJ2-1): DGGITQSPKYLFRKEGQNVTLSCEQNLNHDAMYWYRQDPGQGLRLIYYSQIVNDFQKGDIAEGYSVSREKKESFPLTVTSAQKNPTAFYLCASSILMAGYNEQFFGPGTRLTVL.

The J gene is TRBJ1-4, the V gene TRBV5-1, with 9 bases identical to TRBD1. V gave up 4 bases and J gave up 7 bases; unmatched junction bases: 8. CDR1 and CDR2 from the germline V gene are SGHRS and YFSETQ. The CDR3 contains 15 residues. CDR3 sequence (DNA): TGCGCCAGCAGCACCACCGGGACAGGGAGTGAAAAACTGTTTTTT. Its protein product is CASSTTGTGSEKLFF.

The table lists this clone with a count of one. The rearrangement uses TRBV19 and TRBJ2-7; TRBD2 matches 9 bases. The J segment lost 5 bases and the V segment lost 2 bases, leaving 7 bases of the junction unmatched. CDR1 and CDR2 from the germline V gene are LNHDA and SQIVND (reference sequence). The CDR3 runs to 15 residues. The CDR3 spells CASSISSGLANEQYF. CDR3 nucleotide sequence: TGTGCCAGTAGTATATCCTCGGGACTAGCTAACGAGCAGTACTTC.

This clone appeared a few times. The V and J genes are TRBV5-6 and TRBJ2-1; possibly TRBD2 for D (5 bases). This CDR3 comprises 15 residues. Germline-derived CDR1 and CDR2 are SGHDT and YYEEEE. Trimming pared 4 bases from V and 7 bases from J, leaving 18 bases between. In nucleotides, the CDR3 is TGTGCCAGCAGCCTCCCGGACTTCGGTTGGAATGAGCAGTTCTTC. Protein: CASSLPDFGWNEQFF.

V usage is TRBV19 and J usage is TRBJ1-2; D remains unclear. This CDR3 is 14 amino acids long. Trimming took off 0 bases at V and 4 bases at J, with 9 bases between the two ends. Germline V gene data show CDR1 as LNHDA and CDR2 as SQIVND (reference sequence). The DNA of the CDR3 is TGTGCCAGTAGTATAGACACCAGATCCTATGGCTACACCTTC. Translated, it gives CASSIDTRSYGYTF. Full variable domain (rest looked up from reference TRBV19 and TRBJ1-2): DGGITQSPKYLFRKEGQNVTLSCEQNLNHDAMYWYRQDPGQGLRLIYYSQIVNDFQKGDIAEGYSVSREKKESFPLTVTSAQKNPTAFYLCASSIDTRSYGYTFGSGTRLTVV.